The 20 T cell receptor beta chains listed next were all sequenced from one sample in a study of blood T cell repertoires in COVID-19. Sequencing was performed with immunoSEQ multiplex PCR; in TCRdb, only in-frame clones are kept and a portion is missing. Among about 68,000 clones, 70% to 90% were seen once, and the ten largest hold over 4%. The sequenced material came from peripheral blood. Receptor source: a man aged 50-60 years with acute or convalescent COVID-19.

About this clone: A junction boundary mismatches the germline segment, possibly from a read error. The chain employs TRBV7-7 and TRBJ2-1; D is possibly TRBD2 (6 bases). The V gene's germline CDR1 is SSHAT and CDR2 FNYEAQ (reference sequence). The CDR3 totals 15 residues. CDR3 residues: CASSNSGNSYNEQFF. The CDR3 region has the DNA TGTGCTAGCAGCAATAGCGGAAACTCCTACAATGAGCAGTTCTTC.

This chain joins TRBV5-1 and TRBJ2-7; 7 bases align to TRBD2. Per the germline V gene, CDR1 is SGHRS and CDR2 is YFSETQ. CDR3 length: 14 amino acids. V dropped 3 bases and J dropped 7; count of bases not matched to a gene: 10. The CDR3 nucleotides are TGCGCCAGCAGCTCTGGGATCATCGGGGGGGAGCAGTACTTC. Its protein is CASSSGIIGGEQYF.

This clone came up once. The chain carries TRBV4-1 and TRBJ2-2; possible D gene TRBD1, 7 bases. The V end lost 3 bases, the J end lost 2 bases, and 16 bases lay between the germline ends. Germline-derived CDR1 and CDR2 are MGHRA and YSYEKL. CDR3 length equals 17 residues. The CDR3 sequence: CASSQTRGDPNTGELFF. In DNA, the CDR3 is TGCGCCAGCAGCCAGACCAGGGGGGACCCAAACACCGGGGAGCTGTTTTTT.

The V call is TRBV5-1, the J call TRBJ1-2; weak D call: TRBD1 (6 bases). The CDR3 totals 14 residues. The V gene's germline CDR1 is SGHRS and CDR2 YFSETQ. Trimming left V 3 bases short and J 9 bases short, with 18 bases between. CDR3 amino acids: CASSSPGQSGRYTF. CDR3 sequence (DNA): TGCGCCAGCAGCTCGCCTGGACAGTCCGGGCGCTACACCTTC.

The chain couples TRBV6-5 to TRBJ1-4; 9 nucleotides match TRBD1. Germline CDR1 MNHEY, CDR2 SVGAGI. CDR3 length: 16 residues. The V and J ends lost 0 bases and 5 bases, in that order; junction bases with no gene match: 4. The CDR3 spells CASSYSSGTGNEKLFF. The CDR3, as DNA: TGTGCCAGCAGTTACTCATCCGGGACAGGGAATGAAAAACTGTTTTTT.

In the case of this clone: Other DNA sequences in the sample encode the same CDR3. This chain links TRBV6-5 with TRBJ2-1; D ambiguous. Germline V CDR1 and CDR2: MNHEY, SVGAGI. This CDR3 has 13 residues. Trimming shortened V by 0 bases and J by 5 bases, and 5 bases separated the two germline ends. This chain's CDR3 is CASSYSGNNEQFF. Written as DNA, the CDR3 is TGTGCCAGCAGTTACTCTGGCAACAATGAGCAGTTCTTC.

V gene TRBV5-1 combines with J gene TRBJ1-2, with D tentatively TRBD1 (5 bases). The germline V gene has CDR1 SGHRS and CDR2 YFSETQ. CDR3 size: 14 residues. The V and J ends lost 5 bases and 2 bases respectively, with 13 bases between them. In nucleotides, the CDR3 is TGCGCCAGCAGAAATTCGGACACCAACTATGGCTACACCTTC. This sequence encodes CASRNSDTNYGYTF. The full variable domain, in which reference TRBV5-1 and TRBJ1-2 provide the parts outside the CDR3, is KAGVTQTPRYLIKTRGQQVTLSCSPISGHRSVSWYQQTPGQGLQFLFEYFSETQRNKGNFPGRFSGRQFSNSRSEMNVSTLELGDSALYLCASRNSDTNYGYTFGSGTRLTVV.

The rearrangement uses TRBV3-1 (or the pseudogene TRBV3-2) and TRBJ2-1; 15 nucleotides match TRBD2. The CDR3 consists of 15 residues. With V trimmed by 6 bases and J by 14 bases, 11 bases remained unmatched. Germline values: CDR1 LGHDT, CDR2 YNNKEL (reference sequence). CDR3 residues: CASSLGLAGGFGEFF. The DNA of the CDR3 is TGTGCCAGCAGTCTAGGACTAGCGGGAGGGTTCGGCGAGTTCTTC.

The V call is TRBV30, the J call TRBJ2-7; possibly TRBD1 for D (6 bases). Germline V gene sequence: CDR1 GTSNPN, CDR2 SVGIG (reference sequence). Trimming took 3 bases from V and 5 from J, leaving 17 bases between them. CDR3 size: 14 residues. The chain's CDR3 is CAWSRETGRNEQYF. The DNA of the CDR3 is TGTGCCTGGAGCAGGGAGACAGGTCGCAACGAGCAGTACTTC.

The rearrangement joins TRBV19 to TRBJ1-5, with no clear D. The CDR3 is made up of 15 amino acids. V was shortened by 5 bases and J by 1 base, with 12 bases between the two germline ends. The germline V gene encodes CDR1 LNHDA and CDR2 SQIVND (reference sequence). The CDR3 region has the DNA TGTGCCAGTAGTTTAATACAGAGCAGCAATCAGCCCCAGCATTTT. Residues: CASSLIQSSNQPQHF.

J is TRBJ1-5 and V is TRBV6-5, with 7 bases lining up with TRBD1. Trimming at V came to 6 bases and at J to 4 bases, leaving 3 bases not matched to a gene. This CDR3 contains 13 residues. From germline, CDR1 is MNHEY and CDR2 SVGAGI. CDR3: CASRHRGNQPQHF. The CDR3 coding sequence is TGTGCCAGCAGACACAGGGGAAATCAGCCCCAGCATTTT.

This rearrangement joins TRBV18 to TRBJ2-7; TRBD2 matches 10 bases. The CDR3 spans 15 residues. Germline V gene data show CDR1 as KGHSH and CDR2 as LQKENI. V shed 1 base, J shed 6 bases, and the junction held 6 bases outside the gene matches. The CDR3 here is CASSPRLAGVGEQYF. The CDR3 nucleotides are TGTGCCAGCTCACCACGCCTAGCGGGAGTAGGCGAGCAGTACTTC.

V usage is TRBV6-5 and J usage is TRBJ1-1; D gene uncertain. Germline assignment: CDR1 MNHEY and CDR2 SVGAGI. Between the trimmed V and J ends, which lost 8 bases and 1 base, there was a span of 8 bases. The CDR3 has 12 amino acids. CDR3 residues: CASGRQNTEAFF. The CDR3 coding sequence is TGTGCCAGCGGTAGACAGAACACTGAAGCTTTCTTT.

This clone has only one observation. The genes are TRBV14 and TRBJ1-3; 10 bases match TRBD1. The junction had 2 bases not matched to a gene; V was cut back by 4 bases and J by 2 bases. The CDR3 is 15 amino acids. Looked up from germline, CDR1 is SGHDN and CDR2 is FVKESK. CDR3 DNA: TGTGCCAGCAGCCGGGACAGGGGTACTGGAAACACCATATATTTT. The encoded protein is CASSRDRGTGNTIYF.

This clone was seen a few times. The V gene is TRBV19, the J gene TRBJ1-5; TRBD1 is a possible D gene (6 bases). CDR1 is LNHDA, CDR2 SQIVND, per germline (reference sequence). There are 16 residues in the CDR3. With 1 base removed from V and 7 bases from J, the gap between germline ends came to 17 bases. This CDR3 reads CASSIARSTGIQPQHF. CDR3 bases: TGTGCCAGTAGTATAGCGCGGTCGACAGGTATCCAGCCCCAGCATTTT.

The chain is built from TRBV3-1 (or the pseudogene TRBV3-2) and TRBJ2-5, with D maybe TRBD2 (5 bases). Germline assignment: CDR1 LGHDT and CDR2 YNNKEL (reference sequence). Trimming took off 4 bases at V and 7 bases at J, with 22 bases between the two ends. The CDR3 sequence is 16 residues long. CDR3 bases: TGTGCCAGCAGCCCCGGGTGGGCCAGCGATGGAGGGACCCAGTACTTC. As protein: CASSPGWASDGGTQYF.

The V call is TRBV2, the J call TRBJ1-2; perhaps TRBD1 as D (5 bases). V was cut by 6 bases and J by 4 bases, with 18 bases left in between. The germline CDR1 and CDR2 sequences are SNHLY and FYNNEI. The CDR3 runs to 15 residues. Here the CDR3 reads CASRDGPGRGYGYTF. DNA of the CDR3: TGTGCCAGCAGGGACGGCCCTGGTAGGGGCTATGGCTACACCTTC.

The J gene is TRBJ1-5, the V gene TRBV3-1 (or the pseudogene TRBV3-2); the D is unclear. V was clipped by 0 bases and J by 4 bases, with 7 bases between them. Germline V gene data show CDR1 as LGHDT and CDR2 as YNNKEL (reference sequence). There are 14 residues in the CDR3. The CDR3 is CASSQDPGNQPQHF. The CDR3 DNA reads TGTGCCAGCAGCCAAGACCCGGGGAATCAGCCCCAGCATTTT.

CDR3 in amino acids: CASSLTGRVTGELFF. As DNA, the CDR3 is TGTGCCAGCAGTTTAACCGGGAGAGTAACCGGGGAGCTGTTTTTT. The chain carries TRBV27 and TRBJ2-2; the D gene is possibly TRBD2 (6 bases). This CDR3 spans 15 amino acids. V dropped 2 bases and J dropped 5 bases, with 12 bases sitting between them. Germline CDR1 MNHEY, CDR2 SMNVEV (reference sequence).

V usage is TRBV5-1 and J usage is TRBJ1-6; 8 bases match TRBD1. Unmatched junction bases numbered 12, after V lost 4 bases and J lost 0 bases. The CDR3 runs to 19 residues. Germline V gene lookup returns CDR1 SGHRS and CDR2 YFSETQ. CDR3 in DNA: TGCGCCAGCAGCAGTGGACAGGGCGGTCAGGGCTCCTATAATTCACCCCTCCACTTT. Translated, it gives CASSSGQGGQGSYNSPLHF.